This entry lists 13 T cell receptor beta chains sequenced from one sample in a study of T cell responses to AZD1222 COVID-19 vaccine. Method: immunoSEQ multiplex PCR; TCRdb's copy keeps in-frame clones and lacks some. This repertoire shows some 120,000 clones, 85% to 95% found once; its top ten account for more than 2.5%. The sample consisted of peripheral blood, taken on day 0 of AZD1222 vaccination. Receptors originate from an adult in good health.

The genes are TRBV27 and TRBJ2-1, with D perhaps matching TRBD2 (7 bases). The CDR3 consists of 15 residues. CDR1 is MNHEY, CDR2 SMNVEV, per germline (reference sequence). Trimming left V 3 bases short and J 7 bases short, with 16 bases between. CDR3 bases: TGTGCCAGCAGTTTTCTAGCGGAAGGGGGTAATGAGCAGTTCTTC. Translation: CASSFLAEGGNEQFF.

The chain joins TRBV9 to TRBJ2-3; tentative D call: TRBD2 (7 bases). The CDR3 totals 15 residues. Between the trimmed V and J ends, which lost 2 bases and 3 bases, there was a span of 13 bases. The germline V gene has CDR1 SGDLS and CDR2 YYNGEE. CDR3 region: CASSVGGLGTDTQYF. For the CDR3, the DNA is TGTGCCAGCAGCGTCGGGGGGCTTGGGACAGATACGCAGTATTTT.

This clone is a singleton in its sample. This sequence joins TRBV7-9 and TRBJ1-6, with 10 bases aligning to TRBD1. Losses at the gene ends were 2 bases for V and 10 bases for J; bases not matched to a gene: 5. Germline CDR1 is SEHNR and CDR2 is FQNEAQ (reference sequence). This CDR3 contains 15 residues. The CDR3 is CASSLPGTGVSPLHF. The CDR3 nucleotides read TGTGCCAGCAGCTTACCCGGGACAGGGGTATCACCCCTCCACTTT.

The V call is TRBV4-2, the J call TRBJ2-5, with 8 bases that match TRBD1. Per the germline V gene, CDR1 is LGHNA and CDR2 is YNFKEQ. The CDR3 is 17 residues long. V was pared by 2 bases and J by 2 bases, with 10 bases of the junction left unmatched. The CDR3 DNA reads as TGTGCCAGCAGCCAAATCGGAGGGACAGGCCTACAAGAGACCCAGTACTTC. Its translation is CASSQIGGTGLQETQYF.

The chain uses TRBV10-2 and TRBJ2-1; D is unclear. V lost 2 bases and J 4 bases, leaving 12 bases between the germline ends. CDR1 and CDR2 (germline): WSHSY, SAAADI. The length of the CDR3 is 15 residues. CDR3 residues: CASSEPLTFYNEQFF. CDR3 nucleotides: TGCGCCAGCAGTGAGCCCCTTACTTTTTACAATGAGCAGTTCTTC.

This chain joins TRBV4-1 and TRBJ2-7, with 7 positions matching TRBD1. The CDR3 is 18 amino acids. Losses at the gene ends were 2 bases for V and 2 bases for J; bases not matched to a gene: 15. Germline V CDR1 and CDR2: MGHRA, YSYEKL. The CDR3 reads CASSQSDFLPGQPYEQYF. In DNA form, the CDR3 reads TGCGCCAGCAGCCAATCCGATTTTTTACCGGGACAGCCCTACGAGCAGTACTTC.

This chain joins TRBV4-2 and TRBJ2-7, with TRBD2 identical over 12 bases. There are 15 residues in the CDR3. Germline-derived CDR1 and CDR2 are LGHNA and YNFKEQ. J lost 6 bases, V lost 1 base, and 4 bases had no gene match. The CDR3 here is CASSQGLAGVVEQYF. Here the CDR3 DNA reads TGTGCCAGCAGCCAAGGACTAGCGGGAGTAGTCGAGCAGTACTTC.

The rearrangement uses TRBV27 and TRBJ2-7; D assignment may be TRBD1 or TRBD2 (7 bases each). Germline V lookup: CDR1 MNHEY, CDR2 SMNVEV (reference sequence). Trimming took off 3 bases at V and 4 bases at J, with 13 bases between the two ends. This CDR3 has 14 residues. The CDR3, as DNA: TGTGCCAGCAGTTTCCAGGGGGGGAGGTACGAGCAGTACTTC. This codes for CASSFQGGRYEQYF.

The V gene is TRBV27, the J gene TRBJ1-6; D unclear. CDR3 length: 15 residues. Germline CDR1 and CDR2: MNHEY and SMNVEV (reference sequence). V lost 2 bases and J 11 bases, leaving 16 bases between the germline ends. CDR3 in DNA: TGTGCCAGCAGTTTACTTCCTGGGGAGGTTCCACCCCTCCACTTT. This sequence encodes CASSLLPGEVPPLHF.

This chain joins TRBV7-9 and TRBJ1-6, with no clear D. Germline V CDR1 and CDR2: SEHNR, FQNEAQ (reference sequence). Trimming left V 5 bases short and J 0 bases short, with 11 bases between. The CDR3 contains 16 residues. For the CDR3, the DNA is TGTGCCAGCAGCCTGCCCGGTGACTCCTATAATTCACCCCTCCACTTT. This sequence encodes CASSLPGDSYNSPLHF.

The rearrangement links TRBV25-1 to TRBJ2-1, with 11 positions matching TRBD1. J lost 4 bases, V lost 4 bases, and 9 bases had no gene match. Germline values: CDR1 MGHDK, CDR2 SYGVNS. This CDR3 is 17 amino acids long. CDR3 in DNA: TGTGCCAGCAGTGCCCGGCGGACAGGGGGCCGTTACAATGAGCAGTTCTTC. Translating gives CASSARRTGGRYNEQFF.

The rearrangement links TRBV15 to TRBJ2-3; 7 bases align to TRBD2. The V segment lost 3 bases and the J segment 14 bases; nucleotides outside the gene matches: 11. This CDR3 is 13 amino acids long. CDR1 and CDR2 (germline): LNHNV, YYDKDF (reference sequence). For the CDR3, the DNA is TGTGCCACCAGCAGTCCGTGGGGAGCTAGCGGGTATTTT. Translation: CATSSPWGASGYF.

This clone has only one observation. This sequence joins TRBV18 and TRBJ2-7; tentatively, D is TRBD1 or TRBD2 (5 bases each). The CDR3 is 14 residues long. V dropped 6 bases and J dropped 3 bases, with 15 bases sitting between them. Germline V gene lookup returns CDR1 KGHSH and CDR2 LQKENI. CDR3 coding DNA: TGTGCCAGCTCCCTACCCGGGGACCTCTACGAGCAGTACTTC. Translating it yields CASSLPGDLYEQYF. The full variable domain, rest sourced from reference TRBV18 and TRBJ2-7, is NAGVMQNPRHLVRRRGQEARLRCSPMKGHSHVYWYRQLPEEGLKFMVYLQKENIIDESGMPKERFSAEFPKEGPSILRIQQVVRGDSAAYFCASSLPGDLYEQYFGPGTRLTVT.